The 32 T cell receptor beta chains presented below share a single source sample, sequenced in a study of cytomegalovirus exposure and HLA in healthy donors. Primers included in the PCR were 60 Vbeta and 13 Jbeta primers. Sequencing was performed with immunoSEQ multiplex PCR; in TCRdb, only in-frame clones are kept and a portion is missing. The sample holds over 95,000 clones, roughly two thirds seen once. Sequencing was carried out using PBMCs. The receptors were sampled from a man between 18 and 29 years old in good health and CMV-seropositive.

This chain links TRBV19 with TRBJ1-6; 10 bases match TRBD1. Germline CDR1 LNHDA, CDR2 SQIVND (reference sequence). J gave up 8 bases and V 7 bases, and 2 bases lay outside the gene matches. The CDR3 loop spans 13 amino acids. The CDR3 DNA reads TGTGCCAGTAAGGACAGGGGGGATTCACCCCTCCACTTT. Protein: CASKDRGDSPLHF.

The rearrangement joins TRBV5-1 to TRBJ1-4; TRBD1 aligns across 9 bases. The CDR3 has 15 amino acids. The V and J ends lost 2 bases and 4 bases, in that order; junction bases with no gene match: 3. Germline V CDR1 and CDR2: SGHRS, YFSETQ. The CDR3 DNA sequence: TGCGCCAGCAGCTTCGGGGACAGGGTTAATGAAAAACTGTTTTTT. It yields the protein CASSFGDRVNEKLFF.

V usage is TRBV10-3 and J usage is TRBJ1-1; TRBD1 aligns across 9 bases. Germline V gives CDR1 ENHRY, CDR2 SYGVKD. J lost 8 bases, V lost 3 bases, and 10 bases had no gene match. The CDR3 length is 15 residues. CDR3 region: CAISDTGGSGSEAFF. The CDR3 nucleotides are TGTGCCATCAGTGACACAGGGGGCTCCGGCTCAGAAGCTTTCTTT.

The chain has TRBV5-1 and TRBJ2-1; D might be TRBD1 (6 bases). The CDR3 totals 15 residues. The V gene's germline CDR1 is SGHRS and CDR2 YFSETQ. Trimming stripped 0 bases from V and 4 bases from J, with 11 bases between. The CDR3 DNA follows: TGCGCCAGCAGCTTGGCGGACAGAGAGTACAATGAGCAGTTCTTC. It encodes CASSLADREYNEQFF. Full variable domain (outside the CDR3, taken from reference TRBV5-1 and TRBJ2-1): KAGVTQTPRYLIKTRGQQVTLSCSPISGHRSVSWYQQTPGQGLQFLFEYFSETQRNKGNFPGRFSGRQFSNSRSEMNVSTLELGDSALYLCASSLADREYNEQFFGPGTRLTVL.

This chain uses TRBV18 with TRBJ1-2; 11 bases are shared with TRBD1. Per germline, CDR1 KGHSH and CDR2 LQKENI. V gave up 4 bases and J gave up 6 bases; unmatched junction bases: 13. The CDR3 has 17 amino acids. The CDR3 bases are TGTGCCAGCTCACGGGCTCCAGGACAGGGGGCAGTGGATGGCTACACCTTC. Protein sequence: CASSRAPGQGAVDGYTF.

V gene TRBV5-6 combines with J gene TRBJ2-7; D is unclear. CDR1 is SGHDT and CDR2 is YYEEEE in the germline V gene. CDR3 length equals 13 residues. V was pared by 3 bases and J by 2 bases, with 9 bases between. CDR3 sequence (DNA): TGTGCCAGCAGCTCAGGAACCCCCTACGAGCAGTACTTC. This sequence encodes CASSSGTPYEQYF.

The genes are TRBV10-3 and TRBJ2-3, with unresolved D. Trimming shortened V by 2 bases and J by 0 bases, and 9 bases separated the two germline ends. In germline, CDR1 is ENHRY, CDR2 SYGVKD. The CDR3 has 15 residues. The CDR3 nucleotides read TGTGCCATCAGTGAGCCCCTAGAGAGCACAGATACGCAGTATTTT. This encodes CAISEPLESTDTQYF.

V usage is TRBV5-4 and J usage is TRBJ1-1; 9 nucleotides line up with TRBD1. The V gene end was trimmed by 4 bases and the J gene end by 7 bases; junction bases not matched to a gene: 8. CDR1 and CDR2 from the germline V gene are SGHNT and YYREEE (reference sequence). The length of the CDR3 is 14 residues. CDR3 amino acids: CASSAQGQGGEAFF. The CDR3 DNA sequence: TGTGCCAGCAGCGCCCAGGGACAGGGCGGTGAAGCTTTCTTT.

The CDR3 protein is CASLGLAGYYNEQFF. CDR3 DNA sequence: TGTGCCAGCTTGGGACTAGCGGGGTACTACAATGAGCAGTTCTTC. The chain uses TRBV2 and TRBJ2-1, with 13 bases matching TRBD2. The germline V gene has CDR1 SNHLY and CDR2 FYNNEI. The CDR3 length is 15 residues. V shed 8 bases and J 3 bases; nucleotides not matched to a gene: 4.

The V and J genes are TRBV7-9 and TRBJ2-7; 7 bases align to TRBD1. After removal of 5 bases from V and 4 bases from J, the junction contained 8 bases not matched to a gene. Per the germline V gene, CDR1 is SEHNR and CDR2 is FQNEAQ (reference sequence). The CDR3 spans 14 residues. The CDR3, as DNA: TGTGCCAGCAGCCAAAAAGGGGGCGGGTACGAGCAGTACTTC. Its protein is CASSQKGGGYEQYF. Full variable domain (remainder filled in from reference TRBV7-9 and TRBJ2-7): DTGVSQNPRHKITKRGQNVTFRCDPISEHNRLYWYRQTLGQGPEFLTYFQNEAQLEKSRLLSDRFSAERPKGSFSTLEIQRTEQGDSAMYLCASSQKGGGYEQYFGPGTRLTVT.

The chain couples TRBV6-5 to TRBJ1-2, with D perhaps matching TRBD1 (5 bases). Germline-derived CDR1 and CDR2 are MNHEY and SVGAGI. V lost 6 bases, J lost 3 bases, and 8 bases lay in between. This CDR3 has 12 amino acids. CDR3 region: CASRKQDYGYTF. The CDR3 DNA reads as TGTGCCAGCAGGAAACAGGACTATGGCTACACCTTC.

The chain has TRBV7-2 and TRBJ2-3, with D maybe TRBD2 (5 bases). Looked up from germline, CDR1 is SGHTA and CDR2 is FQGNSA. CDR3 size: 15 residues. Trimming shortened V by 7 bases and J by 0 bases, and 14 bases separated the two germline ends. The CDR3 region has the DNA TGTGCCAGCACTCTGAGTGGGAGTAGCACAGATACGCAGTATTTT. It yields the protein CASTLSGSSTDTQYF.

This clone was seen only once. This chain uses TRBV25-1 with TRBJ2-2; D may be TRBD2 (5 bases). Germline-derived CDR1 and CDR2 are MGHDK and SYGVNS. The V end was cut by 4 bases, the J end by 1 base, with 13 bases between. CDR3 length: 16 amino acids. For the CDR3, the DNA is TGTGCCAGCAGTGCCCGGCGGACTGGGAACACCGGGGAGCTGTTTTTT. The encoded protein is CASSARRTGNTGELFF.

This clone occurred once. The CDR3 loop is CASSLGPTSEQFF. CDR3 bases: TGCGCCAGCAGCTTGGGGCCCACTAGCGAGCAGTTCTTC. The V call is TRBV5-1, the J call TRBJ2-1; tentative D call: TRBD2 (6 bases). CDR1 is SGHRS, CDR2 YFSETQ, per germline. The ends were cut back, 0 bases at V and 10 bases at J, with 11 bases in the middle. The CDR3 covers 13 residues.

The chain joins TRBV27 to TRBJ2-7, with 7 nucleotides matching TRBD1. CDR1 and CDR2 from the germline V gene are MNHEY and SMNVEV (reference sequence). The CDR3 length is 12 residues. With 5 bases clipped from V and 6 bases from J, the junction kept 4 bases outside the gene matches. The CDR3 DNA sequence: TGTGCCAGCAGTATCACAGGGGCCGAGCAGTACTTC. Translation gives CASSITGAEQYF.

This clone was observed a handful of times. The chain carries TRBV7-9 and TRBJ1-2; D possibly corresponds to TRBD1 (5 bases). Trimming took 2 bases from V and 6 from J, leaving 13 bases between them. The CDR3 is 14 residues long. Germline V gene sequence: CDR1 SEHNR, CDR2 FQNEAQ (reference sequence). The CDR3 region is CASSLRGKKDGYTF. The DNA of the CDR3 is TGTGCCAGCAGCTTACGGGGGAAAAAGGATGGCTACACCTTC. The full variable domain, with the rest looked up from reference TRBV7-9 and TRBJ1-2, is DTGVSQNPRHKITKRGQNVTFRCDPISEHNRLYWYRQTLGQGPEFLTYFQNEAQLEKSRLLSDRFSAERPKGSFSTLEIQRTEQGDSAMYLCASSLRGKKDGYTFGSGTRLTVV.

This rearrangement joins TRBV2 to TRBJ2-1; 7 bases are shared with TRBD2. The CDR3 is 14 amino acids. Germline lookup yields CDR1 SNHLY and CDR2 FYNNEI. J lost 6 bases, V lost 6 bases, and 8 bases had no gene match. CDR3 residues: CASRAGMGINEQFF. CDR3 DNA: TGTGCCAGCAGAGCGGGGATGGGTATCAATGAGCAGTTCTTC. Using reference TRBV2 and TRBJ2-1 for the parts outside the CDR3, the full variable domain is EPEVTQTPSHQVTQMGQEVILRCVPISNHLYFYWYRQILGQKVEFLVSFYNNEISEKSEIFDDQFSVERPDGSNFTLKIRSTKLEDSAMYFCASRAGMGINEQFFGPGTRLTVL.

The rearrangement links TRBV2 to TRBJ1-1; D unresolved. CDR3 length equals 14 residues. V lost 6 bases and J lost 0, with 11 bases in between. Germline V gives CDR1 SNHLY, CDR2 FYNNEI. CDR3 DNA: TGTGCCAGCAGCCTCCGGACTCTGAACACTGAAGCTTTCTTT. As protein: CASSLRTLNTEAFF.

In DNA form, the CDR3 reads TGTGCCAGCAGCGGACGACTAGCGGGGGACAATGAGCAGTTCTTC. Its protein product is CASSGRLAGDNEQFF. V usage is TRBV9 and J usage is TRBJ2-1; 12 bases fit TRBD2. The junction had 3 bases not matched to a gene; V was cut back by 3 bases and J by 5 bases. The V gene's germline CDR1 is SGDLS and CDR2 YYNGEE. The CDR3 totals 15 residues.

In its sample, this clone was seen a few times. The genes are TRBV6-4 and TRBJ2-3, with D possibly TRBD2 on 6 matching bases. The CDR3 totals 14 residues. V dropped 5 bases and J dropped 4 bases, with 13 bases sitting between them. The germline CDR1 and CDR2 sequences are MRHNA and SNTAGT. CDR3 in DNA: TGTGCCAGCAGTCCCCGTCGGGGGTCAGATACGCAGTATTTT. Its protein product is CASSPRRGSDTQYF.

The CDR3 bases are TGCAGCGTTGATTTGGGCCCCGAGACAGGATACACCGGGGAGCTGTTTTTT. This gives the protein CSVDLGPETGYTGELFF. J is TRBJ2-2 and V is TRBV29-1; the D gene is possibly TRBD1 (6 bases). V shed 3 bases and J shed 3 bases, with 20 bases lying between them. Germline V gene lookup returns CDR1 SQVTM and CDR2 ANQGSEA. CDR3 length equals 17 residues.

The chain has TRBV5-1 and TRBJ2-7; TRBD2 agrees at 8 bases. V gave up 0 bases and J gave up 3 bases; unmatched junction bases: 11. CDR3 size: 17 residues. Germline CDR1 is SGHRS and CDR2 is YFSETQ. The CDR3 nucleotides read TGCGCCAGCAGCTTGGATCGGGGGGGGACTGCACTCTACGAGCAGTACTTC. Translation gives CASSLDRGGTALYEQYF.

V gene TRBV13 combines with J gene TRBJ1-3; D possibly corresponds to TRBD1 (5 bases). This CDR3 region has 17 residues. In germline, CDR1 is PRHDT, CDR2 FYEKMQ (reference sequence). The V gene lost 0 bases and the J gene lost 0 bases, with 12 bases spanning the gap. The CDR3 DNA sequence: TGTGCCAGCAGCTTAGGGCTCGTGACAGACTCTGGAAACACCATATATTTT. Translated, it gives CASSLGLVTDSGNTIYF.

The chain employs TRBV6-6 and TRBJ1-4; D remains unclear. V shed 2 bases and J shed 0 bases, with 7 bases lying between them. Per germline, CDR1 MNHNY and CDR2 SVGAGI (reference sequence). The CDR3 is 15 residues long. CDR3: CASSYESATNEKLFF. The CDR3 nucleotides are TGTGCCAGCAGTTACGAGAGTGCAACTAATGAAAAACTGTTTTTT.

This chain connects TRBV2 to TRBJ1-2, with a weak D call TRBD1 (6 bases). V shed 11 bases and J shed 8 bases, with 15 bases lying between them. The length of the CDR3 is 11 residues. Looked up from germline, CDR1 is SNHLY and CDR2 is FYNNEI. CDR3 in amino acids: CAGHRAGGYTF. The CDR3 coding sequence is TGTGCCGGCCACAGGGCGGGCGGCTACACCTTC.

The genes are TRBV6-5 and TRBJ1-1; 9 nucleotides agree with TRBD1. Germline-derived CDR1 and CDR2 are MNHEY and SVGAGI. This CDR3 spans 15 amino acids. The trim removed 6 bases at V and 6 bases at J, leaving 11 bases unmatched. CDR3 protein: CASSRGGQGGSEAFF. CDR3 nucleotides: TGTGCCAGCAGCCGAGGGGGACAGGGAGGTTCTGAAGCTTTCTTT.

The chain is built from TRBV5-1 and TRBJ2-5; TRBD1 aligns across 10 bases. Germline V gives CDR1 SGHRS, CDR2 YFSETQ. The CDR3 is 13 amino acids. V was pared by 7 bases and J by 2 bases, with 2 bases of the junction left unmatched. The CDR3 DNA sequence: TGCGCCAGCCTGGACAGGGGGCAAGAGACCCAGTACTTC. This encodes CASLDRGQETQYF.

The chain links TRBV5-4 to TRBJ2-2, with TRBD1 as a possible D gene (6 bases). The CDR3 loop spans 15 amino acids. Germline loops: CDR1 SGHNT, CDR2 YYREEE (reference sequence). Trimming left V 7 bases short and J 2 bases short, with 15 bases between. The CDR3 protein is CASGKMGHNTGELFF. The CDR3 DNA sequence: TGTGCCAGCGGCAAAATGGGACACAACACCGGGGAGCTGTTTTTT.

The genes are TRBV28 and TRBJ2-5; possibly TRBD1 for D (6 bases). Judging by the DNA end, TRBJ2-7 fits better; the J call may be wrong. Per germline, CDR1 MDHEN and CDR2 SYDVKM. This CDR3 has 13 amino acids. CDR3 in DNA: TGTGCCAGCAGTTTTAGACAGGCCCACGAGCAGTACTTC. Protein: CASSFRQAHEQYF.

The chain carries TRBV9 and TRBJ1-2, with TRBD1 matching over 7 bases. With V trimmed by 3 bases and J by 4 bases, 6 bases remained unmatched. Germline V gives CDR1 SGDLS, CDR2 YYNGEE. The CDR3 consists of 14 residues. This chain's CDR3 is CASSEGALVYGYTF. CDR3 bases: TGTGCCAGCAGCGAGGGGGCACTGGTCTATGGCTACACCTTC.

This clone was seen a few times. The V gene is TRBV6-5, the J gene TRBJ2-7; TRBD1 matches 10 bases. V shed 7 bases and J 6 bases; nucleotides not matched to a gene: 6. The CDR3 extends over 13 amino acids. In germline, CDR1 is MNHEY, CDR2 SVGAGI. The CDR3 region has the DNA TGTGCCAGCATCAAGACAGGGGGCATCGAGCAGTACTTC. Translating it yields CASIKTGGIEQYF.

This clone has a handful of counts. V is TRBV18 and J is TRBJ1-1; 9 bases agree with TRBD1. Trimming cost V 1 base and J 6 bases; bases outside gene matches: 0. The CDR3 totals 13 residues. The germline V gene encodes CDR1 KGHSH and CDR2 LQKENI. CDR3 loop: CASSPRDRAEAFF. The CDR3 nucleotides are TGTGCCAGCTCACCACGGGACAGGGCTGAAGCTTTCTTT.